The sequence of this T cell receptor beta chain was determined in a study of response to subunit inactivated influenza vaccine. Trimming removed 0 bases at V and 9 bases at J, with 15 bases between. The germline V gene encodes CDR1 SGHRS and CDR2 YFSETQ. The CDR3 length is 15 residues. This clonotype was counted ten times or more. Its antigen is currently unknown. Study observations and caveats: It was the authors' suggestion that each seasonal influenza vaccination recruits few new T cells.

Via MiXCR, TCRdb re-called the RT-PCR reads, giving one row per CDR3 protein. This sample yields about 700,000 distinct CDR3 sequences, of which approximately 14% are seen a single time; 5.5% to 7% belongs to the top ten. The chain is built from TRBV5-1 and TRBJ2-2, with D perhaps given as TRBD1 or TRBD2 (6 bases each). Sequencing was performed on PBMCs from blood, taken 14 days before vaccination. The clonotype comes from a man aged 50 to 59 who received an inactivated influenza vaccine. CDR3 loop: CASSLEWGARRELFF. The CDR3 DNA reads TGCGCCAGCAGCTTGGAGTGGGGGGCGAGACGGGAGCTGTTTTTT. The full variable domain, rest sourced from reference TRBV5-1 and TRBJ2-2, is KAGVTQTPRYLIKTRGQQVTLSCSPISGHRSVSWYQQTPGQGLQFLFEYFSETQRNKGNFPGRFSGRQFSNSRSEMNVSTLELGDSALYLCASSLEWGARRELFFGEGSRLTVL.